This TCR beta chain comes out of a study of blood T cells in healthy people across ages. Study outcomes and limitations: Reliance upon unsorted PBMCs precluded definitive naive versus antigen-experienced comparison.

This clonotype occurred a few times. Its antigen is unknown. Combining a sample-barcoded 5' primer with a J-beta primer mix, a second PCR ran for roughly 6 to 11 cycles. Sequencing yielded, for each sample, at least 2.5 million paired-end reads carrying CDR3. MiXCR, applied by TCRdb to the 5' RACE reads, yields one record per CDR3 protein. The data contain around 1,600,000 distinct CDR3 sequences, roughly two fifths of them seen just once; the ten biggest clones take up under 5%. The source is a woman aged 18-35 years in good health. Sequenced sample: blood.

The CDR3 region is CATSARSGLAGVGSYNEQFF. DNA of the CDR3: TGTGCCACCAGTGCCCGGTCAGGACTAGCGGGAGTTGGATCCTACAATGAGCAGTTCTTC. The chain recombines TRBV24-1 with TRBJ2-1; 13 bases are shared with TRBD2. With 5 bases clipped from V and 1 base from J, the junction kept 13 bases outside the gene matches. This CDR3 is built from 20 residues. Germline CDR1 is KGHDR and CDR2 is SFDVKD.